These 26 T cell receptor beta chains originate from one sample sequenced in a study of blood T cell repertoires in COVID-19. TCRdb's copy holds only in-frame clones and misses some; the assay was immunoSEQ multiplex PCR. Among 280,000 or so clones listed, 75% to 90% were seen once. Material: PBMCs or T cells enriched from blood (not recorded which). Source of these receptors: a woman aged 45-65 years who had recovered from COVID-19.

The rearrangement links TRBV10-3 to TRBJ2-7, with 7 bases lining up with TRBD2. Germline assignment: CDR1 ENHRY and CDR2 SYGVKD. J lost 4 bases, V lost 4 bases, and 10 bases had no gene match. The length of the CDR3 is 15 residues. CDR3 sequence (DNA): TGTGCCATCAGTGTGGGGGGGGAGGCAAGTTACGAGCAGTACTTC. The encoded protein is CAISVGGEASYEQYF.

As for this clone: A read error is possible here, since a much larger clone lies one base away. The CDR3 nucleotides read TGTGCCAGCAGCCCGGGACAGGGCTACGAGCAGTACTTC. This gives the protein CASSPGQGYEQYF. This sequence joins TRBV7-6 and TRBJ2-7; the match to TRBD1 covers 9 bases. V lost 5 bases and J lost 3; bases outside the gene matches: 2. Germline assignment: CDR1 SGHVS and CDR2 FNYEAQ. CDR3 size: 13 residues. Full variable domain (remainder filled in from reference TRBV7-6 and TRBJ2-7): GAGVSQSPRYKVTKRGQDVALRCDPISGHVSLYWYRQALGQGPEFLTYFNYEAQQDKSGLPNDRFSAERPEGSISTLTIQRTEQRDSAMYRCASSPGQGYEQYFGPGTRLTVT.

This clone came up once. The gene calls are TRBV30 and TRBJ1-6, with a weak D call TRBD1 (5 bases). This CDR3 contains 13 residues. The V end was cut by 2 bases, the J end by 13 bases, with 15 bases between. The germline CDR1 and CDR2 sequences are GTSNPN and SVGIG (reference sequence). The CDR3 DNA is TGTGCCTGGAGTAGGGGCCGGACGTACCCCCTCCACTTT. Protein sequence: CAWSRGRTYPLHF.

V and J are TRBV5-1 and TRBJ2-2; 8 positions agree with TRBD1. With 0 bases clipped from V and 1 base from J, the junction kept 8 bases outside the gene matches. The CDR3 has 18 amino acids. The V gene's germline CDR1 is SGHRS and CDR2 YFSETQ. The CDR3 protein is CASSLAAGGAVNTGELFF. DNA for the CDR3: TGCGCCAGCAGCTTGGCGGCAGGGGGCGCCGTGAACACCGGGGAGCTGTTTTTT.

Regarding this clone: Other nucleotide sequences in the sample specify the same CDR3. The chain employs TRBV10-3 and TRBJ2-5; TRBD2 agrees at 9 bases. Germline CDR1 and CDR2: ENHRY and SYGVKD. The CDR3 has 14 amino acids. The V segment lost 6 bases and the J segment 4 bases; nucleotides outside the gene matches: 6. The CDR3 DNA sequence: TGTGCCATCAGCGATGGCGGGGGGGCAGAGACCCAGTACTTC. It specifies CAISDGGGAETQYF.

DNA of the CDR3: TGTGCCAGTGCCGGGACAGTGAACACCGGGGAGCTGTTTTTT. Protein sequence: CASAGTVNTGELFF. The rearrangement links TRBV2 to TRBJ2-2, with 7 bases lining up with TRBD1. There are 14 residues in the CDR3. Germline values: CDR1 SNHLY, CDR2 FYNNEI. V was clipped by 9 bases and J by 1 base; unmatched bases: 5. Using reference TRBV2 and TRBJ2-2 for the parts outside the CDR3, the full variable domain is EPEVTQTPSHQVTQMGQEVILRCVPISNHLYFYWYRQILGQKVEFLVSFYNNEISEKSEIFDDQFSVERPDGSNFTLKIRSTKLEDSAMYFCASAGTVNTGELFFGEGSRLTVL.

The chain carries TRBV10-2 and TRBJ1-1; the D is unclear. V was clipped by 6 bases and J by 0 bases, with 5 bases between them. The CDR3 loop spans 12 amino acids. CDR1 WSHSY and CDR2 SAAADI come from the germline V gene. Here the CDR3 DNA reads TGCGCCAGCAGGTCGGTGAACACTGAAGCTTTCTTT. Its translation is CASRSVNTEAFF.

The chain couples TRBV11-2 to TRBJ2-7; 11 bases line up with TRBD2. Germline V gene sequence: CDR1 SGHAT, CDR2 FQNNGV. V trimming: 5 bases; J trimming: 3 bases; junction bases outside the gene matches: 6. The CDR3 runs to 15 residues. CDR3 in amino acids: CASSVTSGVFYEQYF. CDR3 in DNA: TGTGCCAGCAGCGTGACTAGCGGGGTATTCTACGAGCAGTACTTC.

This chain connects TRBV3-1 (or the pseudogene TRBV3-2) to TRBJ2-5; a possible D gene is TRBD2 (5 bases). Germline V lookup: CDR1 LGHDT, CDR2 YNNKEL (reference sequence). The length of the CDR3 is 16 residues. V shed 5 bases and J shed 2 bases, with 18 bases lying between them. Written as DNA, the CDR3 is TGTGCCAGCAGCGTCCTTGGTAGCGTGAAACAAGAGACCCAGTACTTC. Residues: CASSVLGSVKQETQYF.

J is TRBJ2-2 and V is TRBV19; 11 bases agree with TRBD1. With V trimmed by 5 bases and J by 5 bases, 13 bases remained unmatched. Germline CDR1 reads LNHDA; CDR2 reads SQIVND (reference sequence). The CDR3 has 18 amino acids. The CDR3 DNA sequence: TGTGCCAGTAGTCCTAGGGACAGGGGGGCTTCGAGGACCGGGGAGCTGTTTTTT. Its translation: CASSPRDRGASRTGELFF.

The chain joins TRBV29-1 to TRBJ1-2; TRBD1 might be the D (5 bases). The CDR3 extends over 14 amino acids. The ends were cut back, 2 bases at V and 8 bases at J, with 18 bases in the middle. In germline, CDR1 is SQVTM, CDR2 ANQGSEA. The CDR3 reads CSVESLRRGDGYTF. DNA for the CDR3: TGCAGCGTTGAATCACTACGGCGGGGCGACGGCTACACCTTC.

In DNA form, the CDR3 reads TGTGCCAGCAGCTTTACAGGGGGCTTATCTGAAGCTTTCTTT. This codes for CASSFTGGLSEAFF. The chain combines TRBV7-9 with TRBJ1-1; TRBD1 agrees at 9 bases. The CDR3 is 14 residues long. Germline V gene data show CDR1 as SEHNR and CDR2 as FQNEAQ (reference sequence). With 3 bases clipped from V and 6 bases from J, the junction kept 5 bases outside the gene matches.

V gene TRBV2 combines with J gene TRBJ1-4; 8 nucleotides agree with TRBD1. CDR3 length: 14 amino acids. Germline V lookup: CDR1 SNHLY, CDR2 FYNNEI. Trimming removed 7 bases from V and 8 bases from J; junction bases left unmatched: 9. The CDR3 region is CASTGQGEREKLFF. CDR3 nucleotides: TGTGCCAGCACAGGACAGGGTGAGCGAGAAAAACTGTTTTTT.

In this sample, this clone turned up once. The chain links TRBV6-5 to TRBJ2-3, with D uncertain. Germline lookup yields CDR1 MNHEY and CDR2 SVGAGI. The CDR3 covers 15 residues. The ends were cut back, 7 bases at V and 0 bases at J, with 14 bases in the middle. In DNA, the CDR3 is TGTGCCAGCAAAGTCCGAAGTAGTAGCACAGATACGCAGTATTTT. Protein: CASKVRSSSTDTQYF.

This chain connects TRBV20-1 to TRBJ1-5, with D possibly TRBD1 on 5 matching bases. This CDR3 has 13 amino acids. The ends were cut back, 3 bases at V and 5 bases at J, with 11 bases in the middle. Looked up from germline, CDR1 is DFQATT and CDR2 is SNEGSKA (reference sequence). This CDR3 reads CSASKGRDQPQHF. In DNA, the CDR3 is TGCAGTGCTAGTAAAGGCAGGGATCAGCCCCAGCATTTT.

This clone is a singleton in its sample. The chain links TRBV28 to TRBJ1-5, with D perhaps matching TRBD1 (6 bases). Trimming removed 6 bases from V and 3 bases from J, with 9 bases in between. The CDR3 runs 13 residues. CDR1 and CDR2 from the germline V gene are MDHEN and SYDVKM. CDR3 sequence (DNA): TGTGCCAGCAGGGACAGCCTCAATCAGCCCCAGCATTTT. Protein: CASRDSLNQPQHF.

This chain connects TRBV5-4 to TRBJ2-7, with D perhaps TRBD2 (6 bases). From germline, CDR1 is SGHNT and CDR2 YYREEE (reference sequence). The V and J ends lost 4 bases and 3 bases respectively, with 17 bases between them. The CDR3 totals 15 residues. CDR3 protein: CASSGKSQGGYEQYF. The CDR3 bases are TGTGCCAGCAGCGGAAAGAGCCAGGGAGGCTACGAGCAGTACTTC.

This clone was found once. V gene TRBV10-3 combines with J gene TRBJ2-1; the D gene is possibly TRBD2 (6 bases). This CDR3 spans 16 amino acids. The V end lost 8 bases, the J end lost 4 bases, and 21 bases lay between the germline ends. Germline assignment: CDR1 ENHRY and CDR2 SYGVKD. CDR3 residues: CAIPKLAKKLYNEQFF. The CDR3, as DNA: TGTGCCATCCCTAAACTAGCCAAGAAACTATACAATGAGCAGTTCTTC.

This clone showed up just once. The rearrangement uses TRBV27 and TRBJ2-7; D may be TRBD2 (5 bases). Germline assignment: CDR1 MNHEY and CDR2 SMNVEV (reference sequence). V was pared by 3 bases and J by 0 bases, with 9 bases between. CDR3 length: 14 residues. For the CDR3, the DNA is TGTGCCAGCAGTTTTAGCGCCAGCTCCTACGAGCAGTACTTC. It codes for CASSFSASSYEQYF.

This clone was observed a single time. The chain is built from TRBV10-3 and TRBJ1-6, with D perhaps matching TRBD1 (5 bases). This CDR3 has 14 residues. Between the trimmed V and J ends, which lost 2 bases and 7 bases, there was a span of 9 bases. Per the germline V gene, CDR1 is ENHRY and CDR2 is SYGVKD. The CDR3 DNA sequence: TGTGCCATCAGTGAGCAGGGTTGGAATTCACCCCTCCACTTT. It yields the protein CAISEQGWNSPLHF.

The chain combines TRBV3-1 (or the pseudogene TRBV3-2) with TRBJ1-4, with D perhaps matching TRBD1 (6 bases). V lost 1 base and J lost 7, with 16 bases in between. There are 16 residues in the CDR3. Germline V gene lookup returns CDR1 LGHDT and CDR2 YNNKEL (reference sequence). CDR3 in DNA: TGTGCCAGCAGCCAAGTGGGTCAGGGGTCGGGTGAAAAACTGTTTTTT. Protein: CASSQVGQGSGEKLFF.

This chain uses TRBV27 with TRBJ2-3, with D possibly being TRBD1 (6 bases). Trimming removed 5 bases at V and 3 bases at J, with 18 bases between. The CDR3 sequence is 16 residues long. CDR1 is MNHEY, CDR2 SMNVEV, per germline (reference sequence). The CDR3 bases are TGTGCCAGCAGTAAAATAGGGGGAGTTGGTACAGATACGCAGTATTTT. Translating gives CASSKIGGVGTDTQYF.

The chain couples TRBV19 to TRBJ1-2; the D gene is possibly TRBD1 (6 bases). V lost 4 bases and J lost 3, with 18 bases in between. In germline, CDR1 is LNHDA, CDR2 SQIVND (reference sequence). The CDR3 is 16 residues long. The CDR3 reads CASSTPRWGRDYGYTF. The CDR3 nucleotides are TGTGCCAGTAGTACCCCGCGGTGGGGGCGCGACTATGGCTACACCTTC.

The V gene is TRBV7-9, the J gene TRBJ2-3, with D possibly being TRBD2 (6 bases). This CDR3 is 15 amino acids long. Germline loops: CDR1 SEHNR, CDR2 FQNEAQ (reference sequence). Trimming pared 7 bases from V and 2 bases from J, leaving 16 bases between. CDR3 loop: CASTTPWDFTDTQYF. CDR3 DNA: TGTGCCAGCACCACACCCTGGGACTTCACAGATACGCAGTATTTT.

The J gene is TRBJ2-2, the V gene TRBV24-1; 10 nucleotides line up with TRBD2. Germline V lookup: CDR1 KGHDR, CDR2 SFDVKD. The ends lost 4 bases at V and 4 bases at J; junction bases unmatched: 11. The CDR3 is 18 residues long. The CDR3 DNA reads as TGTGCCACCAGTGACCCCGGGGCTAGCGGGGGACTCACCGGGGAGCTGTTTTTT. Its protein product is CATSDPGASGGLTGELFF.

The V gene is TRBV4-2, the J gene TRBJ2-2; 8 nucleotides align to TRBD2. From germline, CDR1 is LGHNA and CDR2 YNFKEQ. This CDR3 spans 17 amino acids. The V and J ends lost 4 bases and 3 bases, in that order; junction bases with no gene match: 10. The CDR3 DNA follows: TGTGCCAGCAGCCCAGCCTCAGCGGGGGATCACACCGGGGAGCTGTTTTTT. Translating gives CASSPASAGDHTGELFF.